Reported below is one T cell receptor beta chain. Its antigen is not known. In the PCR, 60 Vbeta and 13 Jbeta primers were used. Only in-frame clones appear in the TCRdb table, and some are missing; sequencing was by immunoSEQ multiplex PCR. The table lists about 130,000 clones, around 70% of them singletons. This entry is derived from a study of cytomegalovirus exposure and HLA in healthy donors. Study-level background: Inside one of the first data releases sat 80 million to 95 million unique TCRs taken from HLA-typed donors. The study, taken as a whole, reports: It is likely that the observed cluster of highly shared sequence variants was a sequencing artifact. The study listed some 160 cytomegalovirus-associated TCR beta chains. Several of the most significant clusters were apparently associated with common viral pathogens in a later analysis.

The specimen was PBMCs. The sequence was collected from a human donor in good health.

Here the CDR3 reads CASSQGQGNRETQYF. The CDR3 nucleotides are TGTGCCAGCAGCCAGGGACAGGGAAACCGAGAGACCCAGTACTTC. The chain couples TRBV11-1 to TRBJ2-5; 9 nucleotides match TRBD1. V gave up 5 bases and J gave up 4 bases; unmatched junction bases: 8. CDR3 size: 15 residues. The germline V gene has CDR1 SGHAT and CDR2 FQDESV (reference sequence).